These 10 T cell receptor beta chains were all obtained from the same sample, sequenced in a study of cytomegalovirus exposure and HLA in healthy donors. The PCR had 60 Vbeta and 13 Jbeta primers. Repertoires were generated with immunoSEQ multiplex PCR, while TCRdb's copy carries only in-frame clones and drops some. In the table there are 150,000 or so clones, around 78% of which are singletons. Material: PBMCs. The receptor set was obtained from a woman aged 18-30 years in good health and CMV-seronegative.

The chain links TRBV30 to TRBJ1-2; D uncertain. From germline, CDR1 is GTSNPN and CDR2 SVGIG (reference sequence). Between the trimmed V and J ends, which lost 4 bases and 4 bases, there was a span of 16 bases. The CDR3 is 14 amino acids. The CDR3 sequence is CAWKEVGEGYGYTF. The CDR3 region has the DNA TGTGCCTGGAAGGAGGTTGGGGAGGGCTATGGCTACACCTTC.

CDR3 in DNA: TGCGCCAGCAGCCAAACAGGGGGCTCTGGCTACACCTTC. It specifies CASSQTGGSGYTF. The chain carries TRBV4-1 and TRBJ1-2; 9 nucleotides match TRBD1. This CDR3 has 13 residues. V lost 2 bases and J lost 7; bases outside the gene matches: 2. Germline V lookup: CDR1 MGHRA, CDR2 YSYEKL.

This clone was counted between two and nine times. The chain has TRBV5-1 and TRBJ1-4; unclear D gene. CDR1 and CDR2 from the germline V gene are SGHRS and YFSETQ. Trimming removed 0 bases from V and 8 bases from J, with 11 bases in between. The CDR3 contains 14 residues. CDR3 DNA: TGCGCCAGCAGCTTGGGAGGGATGGGCGAAAAACTGTTTTTT. Amino acids: CASSLGGMGEKLFF.

J is TRBJ1-2 and V is TRBV19, with TRBD1 identical over 8 bases. Germline loops: CDR1 LNHDA, CDR2 SQIVND (reference sequence). This CDR3 is 15 amino acids long. With 5 bases clipped from V and 5 bases from J, the junction kept 10 bases outside the gene matches. In nucleotides, the CDR3 is TGTGCCAGTAGTTCTGGACAGGGATTACTTTATGGCTACACCTTC. Translation: CASSSGQGLLYGYTF.

The chain is built from TRBV12-5 and TRBJ2-6, with a weak D call TRBD2 (5 bases). The CDR3 is made up of 15 amino acids. The V gene lost 5 bases and the J gene lost 0 bases, with 8 bases spanning the gap. Germline CDR1 is LGHNT and CDR2 is FRNRAP. The CDR3 coding sequence is TGTGCTAGTGGTCCAAGCGGCTCTGGGGCCAACGTCCTGACTTTC. Translating gives CASGPSGSGANVLTF.

CDR3 coding DNA: TGTGCCAGCAGCCAGAGAAATGAGCAGTTCTTC. Translating it yields CASSQRNEQFF. The V and J genes are TRBV14 and TRBJ2-1; no clear D. Germline CDR1 and CDR2: SGHDN and FVKESK. The CDR3 is made up of 11 amino acids. V was cut by 3 bases and J by 7 bases, with 4 bases left in between. Complete variable domain (other parts from reference TRBV14 and TRBJ2-1): EAGVTQFPSHSVIEKGQTVTLRCDPISGHDNLYWYRRVMGKEIKFLLHFVKESKQDESGMPNNRFLAERTGGTYSTLKVQPAELEDSGVYFCASSQRNEQFFGPGTRLTVL.

This clone has a single count. V gene TRBV10-2 combines with J gene TRBJ2-7, with 9 bases matching TRBD2. CDR1 is WSHSY and CDR2 is SAAADI in the germline V gene. The CDR3 is 14 amino acids. V shed 4 bases and J 2 bases; nucleotides not matched to a gene: 3. CDR3 protein: CASSGRGGAYEQYV. CDR3 nucleotides: TGCGCCAGCAGTGGGCGGGGGGGGGCCTACGAGCAGTACGTC.

In this sample, this clone turned up once. The J gene is TRBJ1-1, the V gene TRBV29-1; TRBD1 agrees at 7 bases. The CDR3 is 13 residues long. In germline, CDR1 is SQVTM, CDR2 ANQGSEA. V trimming: 7 bases; J trimming: 5 bases; junction bases outside the gene matches: 10. The DNA for the CDR3 is TGCAGCGGTAGAGGGGGCGCGGGTACTGAAGCTTTCTTT. Translating gives CSGRGGAGTEAFF.

The V call is TRBV18, the J call TRBJ1-5, with D unresolved. This CDR3 has 12 residues. Deletions cut 5 bases from V and 7 bases from J, with 9 bases between. Germline assignment: CDR1 KGHSH and CDR2 LQKENI. The CDR3 here is CASSLQSQPQHF. CDR3 in DNA: TGTGCCAGCTCATTACAGAGCCAGCCCCAGCATTTT.

The J gene is TRBJ2-3, the V gene TRBV4-1, with TRBD2 matching 7 bases. Trimming at V came to 5 bases and at J to 2 bases, leaving 7 bases not matched to a gene. Germline CDR1 and CDR2: MGHRA and YSYEKL. The CDR3 runs 15 residues. The DNA for the CDR3 is TGCGCCAGCAGCGTACAGCGGGGCCCCACAGATACGCAGTATTTT. Amino acid sequence: CASSVQRGPTDTQYF.